This TCR beta chain was captured in a study of OX40 agonist ivuxolimab in advanced cancers. Overall study context: Patients were dosed intravenously with ivuxolimab at 0.01 to 10 mg/kg every 2 weeks. From 23 to 79 years was the age range, with a mean of around 60 years, and over 80% were male. Study observations and caveats: Some nonresponders also had low normalized T-cell clonal expansion. CD8+ T cells averaged more expanded clones than CD4+.

As concerns this clone: The antigen is unknown.

Sequencing used immunoSEQ multiplex PCR; TCRdb keeps in-frame clones, though not all of them. The top ten clones hold about 0.3% of a sample with 120,000 or so clones, over 85% of them seen once. The ends lost 2 bases at V and 4 bases at J; junction bases unmatched: 2. Germline CDR1 and CDR2: SGDLS and YYNGEE. The length of the CDR3 is 14 residues. This chain connects TRBV9 to TRBJ2-3; 9 bases map to TRBD2. Sequenced here: CD4+ or CD8+ T cells sorted from blood, sampled in a trial of the OX40 agonist ivuxolimab. The sequence came from an adult with an advanced solid tumor such as melanoma, head and neck, liver or kidney cancer. For the CDR3, the DNA is TGTGCCAGCAGCGTCGGCGGGGGGGCAGATACGCAGTATTTT. Amino acid sequence: CASSVGGGADTQYF.